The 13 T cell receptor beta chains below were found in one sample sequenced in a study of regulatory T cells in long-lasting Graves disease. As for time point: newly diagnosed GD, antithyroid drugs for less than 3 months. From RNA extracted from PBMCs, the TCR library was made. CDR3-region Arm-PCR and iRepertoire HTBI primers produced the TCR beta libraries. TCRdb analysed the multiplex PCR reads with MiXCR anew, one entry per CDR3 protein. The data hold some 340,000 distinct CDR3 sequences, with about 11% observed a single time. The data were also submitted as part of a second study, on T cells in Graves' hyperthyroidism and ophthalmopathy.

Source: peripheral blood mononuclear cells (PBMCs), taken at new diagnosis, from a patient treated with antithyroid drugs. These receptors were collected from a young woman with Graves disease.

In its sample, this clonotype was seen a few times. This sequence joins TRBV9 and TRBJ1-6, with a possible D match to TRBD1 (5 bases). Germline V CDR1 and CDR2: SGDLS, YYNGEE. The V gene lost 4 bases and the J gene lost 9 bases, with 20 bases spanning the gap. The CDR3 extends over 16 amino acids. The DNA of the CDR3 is TGTGCCAGCAGCTCATACTTGGGGGGGATCGGTTCACCCCTCCACTTT. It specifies CASSSYLGGIGSPLHF.

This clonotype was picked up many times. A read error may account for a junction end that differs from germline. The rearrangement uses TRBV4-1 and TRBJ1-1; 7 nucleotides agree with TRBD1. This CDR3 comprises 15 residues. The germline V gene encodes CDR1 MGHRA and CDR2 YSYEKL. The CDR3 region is CASSRTGTVGSEAFF. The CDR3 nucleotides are TGTGCCAGCAGCCGAACAGGGACAGTAGGGAGTGAAGCTTTCTTT.

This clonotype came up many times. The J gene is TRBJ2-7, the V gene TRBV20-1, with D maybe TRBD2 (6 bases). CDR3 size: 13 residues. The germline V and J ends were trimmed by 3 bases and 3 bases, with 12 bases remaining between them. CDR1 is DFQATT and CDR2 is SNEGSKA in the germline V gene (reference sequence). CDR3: CSARYRSGYEQYF. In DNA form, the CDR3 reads TGCAGTGCTAGGTATCGTAGCGGCTACGAGCAGTACTTC.

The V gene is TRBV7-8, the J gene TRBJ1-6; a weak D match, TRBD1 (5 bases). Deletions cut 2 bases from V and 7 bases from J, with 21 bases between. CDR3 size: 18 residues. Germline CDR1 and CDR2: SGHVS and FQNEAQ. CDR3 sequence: CASSLRIIWGVGNSPLHF. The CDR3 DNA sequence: TGTGCCAGCAGCTTAAGGATTATCTGGGGGGTGGGAAATTCACCCCTCCACTTT.

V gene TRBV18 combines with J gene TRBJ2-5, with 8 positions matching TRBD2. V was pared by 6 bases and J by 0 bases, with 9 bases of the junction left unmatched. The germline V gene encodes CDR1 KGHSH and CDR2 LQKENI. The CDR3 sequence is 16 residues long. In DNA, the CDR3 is TGTGCCAGCTCGCGACCCGGGGGGGGATACCAAGAGACCCAGTACTTC. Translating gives CASSRPGGGYQETQYF. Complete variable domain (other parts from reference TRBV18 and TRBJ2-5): NAGVMQNPRHLVRRRGQEARLRCSPMKGHSHVYWYRQLPEEGLKFMVYLQKENIIDESGMPKERFSAEFPKEGPSILRIQQVVRGDSAAYFCASSRPGGGYQETQYFGPGTRLLVL.

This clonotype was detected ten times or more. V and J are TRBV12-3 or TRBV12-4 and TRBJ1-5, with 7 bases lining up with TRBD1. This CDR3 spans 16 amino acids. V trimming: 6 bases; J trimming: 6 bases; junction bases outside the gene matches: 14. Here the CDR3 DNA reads TGTGCCAGCAGCCCCGTCCATGAGGGGGCAGGTCAGCCCCAGCATTTT. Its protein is CASSPVHEGAGQPQHF.

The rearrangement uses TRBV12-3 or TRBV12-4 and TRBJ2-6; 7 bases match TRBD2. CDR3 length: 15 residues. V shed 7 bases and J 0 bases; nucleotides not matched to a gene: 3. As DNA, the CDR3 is TGTGCCAGCAACTGGGGGGGCTCTGGGGCCAACGTCCTGACTTTC. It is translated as CASNWGGSGANVLTF.

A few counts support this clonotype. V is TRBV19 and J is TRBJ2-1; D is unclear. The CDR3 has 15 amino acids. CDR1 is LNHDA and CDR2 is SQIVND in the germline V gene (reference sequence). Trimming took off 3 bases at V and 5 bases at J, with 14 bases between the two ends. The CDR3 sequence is CASSILTRPNNEQFF. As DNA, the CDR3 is TGTGCCAGTAGTATCCTAACAAGACCCAACAATGAGCAGTTCTTC. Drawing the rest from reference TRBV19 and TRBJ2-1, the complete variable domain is DGGITQSPKYLFRKEGQNVTLSCEQNLNHDAMYWYRQDPGQGLRLIYYSQIVNDFQKGDIAEGYSVSREKKESFPLTVTSAQKNPTAFYLCASSILTRPNNEQFFGPGTRLTVL.

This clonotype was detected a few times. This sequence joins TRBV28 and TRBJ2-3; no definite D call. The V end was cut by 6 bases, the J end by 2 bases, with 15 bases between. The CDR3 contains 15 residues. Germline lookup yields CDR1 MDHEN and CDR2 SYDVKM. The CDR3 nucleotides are TGTGCCAGCAGCACTCGGCGGCACTTCACAGATACGCAGTATTTT. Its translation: CASSTRRHFTDTQYF.

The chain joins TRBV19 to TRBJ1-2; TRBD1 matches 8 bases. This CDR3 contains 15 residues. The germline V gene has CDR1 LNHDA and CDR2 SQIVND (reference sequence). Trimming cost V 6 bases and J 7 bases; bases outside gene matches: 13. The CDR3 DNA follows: TGTGCCAGTAGCCGAGCCGCAGGGGGCTTTGGTGGCTACACCTTC. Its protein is CASSRAAGGFGGYTF.

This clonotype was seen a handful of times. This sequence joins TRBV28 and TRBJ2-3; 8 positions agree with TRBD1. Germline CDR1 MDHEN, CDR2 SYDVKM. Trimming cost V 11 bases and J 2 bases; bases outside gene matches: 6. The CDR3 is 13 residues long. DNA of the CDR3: TGTGCCTTCGGGGACAGGATCACAGATACGCAGTATTTT. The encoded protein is CAFGDRITDTQYF.

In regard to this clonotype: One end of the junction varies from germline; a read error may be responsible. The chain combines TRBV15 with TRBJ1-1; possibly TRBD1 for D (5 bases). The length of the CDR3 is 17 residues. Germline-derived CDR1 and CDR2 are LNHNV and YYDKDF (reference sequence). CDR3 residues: CVTSRARTTPIDTEAFF. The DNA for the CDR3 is TGTGTCACCAGCAGAGCTCGGACAACTCCAATCGATACTGAAGCTTTCTTT.

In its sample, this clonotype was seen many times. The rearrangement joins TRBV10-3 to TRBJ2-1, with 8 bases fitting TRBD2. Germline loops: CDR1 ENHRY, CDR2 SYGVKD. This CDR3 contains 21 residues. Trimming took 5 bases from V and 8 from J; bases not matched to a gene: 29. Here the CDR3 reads CAISRPDLPKQQRESRDEQFF. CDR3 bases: TGTGCCATCAGTCGACCGGACTTACCTAAGCAGCAGCGGGAGAGCAGGGATGAGCAGTTCTTC.